This is a list of T cell receptor beta chains from one sample in a study of OX40 agonist ivuxolimab in advanced cancers. Sequenced by immunoSEQ multiplex PCR; TCRdb stores in-frame clones only, minus some. The data show some 80,000 clones, with around 92% seen just once and over 8.5% held by the top ten. The sequencing here drew on CD4+ or CD8+ T cells sorted from blood, taken in a trial of the OX40 agonist ivuxolimab. Receptor source: an adult with an advanced solid tumor such as melanoma, head and neck, liver or kidney cancer. CDR3s include the opening cysteine and the closing phenylalanine or tryptophan. D genes are given only for firm matches. Clone size, where shown, is once, few, many, or a class for clones that have expanded.

j_call: TRBJ2-7; clone_size: .; d_call: TRBD2; v_call: TRBV6-6; cdr3_aa: CASLGLAGYEQYF; cdr3_nt: TGTGCCAGCCTGGGACTAGCGGGCTACGAGCAGTACTTC
j_call: TRBJ1-1; clone_size: .; d_call: TRBD1; v_call: TRBV19; cdr3_aa: CASSIHRGRRNTEAFF; cdr3_nt: TGTGCCAGTAGTATACACAGGGGGCGGCGAAACACTGAAGCTTTCTTT
j_call: TRBJ2-1; clone_size: once; d_call: TRBD2; v_call: TRBV9; cdr3_aa: CASSLLSGGSPYNEQFF; cdr3_nt: TGTGCCAGCAGCTTACTTAGCGGGGGAAGCCCCTACAATGAGCAGTTCTTC
j_call: TRBJ1-4; clone_size: .; d_call: TRBD1; v_call: TRBV15; cdr3_aa: CATSSGQDVVGEKLFF; cdr3_nt: TGTGCCACCAGCAGCGGACAGGATGTCGTTGGTGAAAAACTGTTTTTT
j_call: TRBJ1-4; clone_size: .; d_call: TRBD1; v_call: TRBV7-9; cdr3_aa: CASSLFPPDRGDEKLFF; cdr3_nt: TGTGCCAGCAGCTTATTCCCGCCGGACAGGGGGGATGAAAAACTGTTTTTT
j_call: TRBJ1-2; clone_size: .; d_call: .; v_call: TRBV29-1; cdr3_aa: CSTNGPDWGYTF; cdr3_nt: TGCAGTACCAACGGCCCCGATTGGGGCTACACCTTC
j_call: TRBJ1-2; clone_size: .; d_call: .; v_call: TRBV6-6; cdr3_aa: CASSGGEANGYTF; cdr3_nt: TGTGCCAGCAGCGGAGGGGAGGCGAATGGCTACACCTTC
j_call: TRBJ1-2; clone_size: once; d_call: .; v_call: TRBV5-4; cdr3_aa: CASSLGGDTANYGYTF; cdr3_nt: TGTGCCAGCAGCTTGGGAGGAGACACAGCTAACTATGGCTACACCTTC
j_call: TRBJ1-4; clone_size: .; d_call: .; v_call: TRBV7-2; cdr3_aa: CASSIWGEKLFF; cdr3_nt: TGTGCCAGCAGCATTTGGGGTGAAAAACTGTTTTTT
j_call: TRBJ2-1; clone_size: .; d_call: TRBD1; v_call: TRBV12-5; cdr3_aa: CASGFPEQNTGTDYNEQFF; cdr3_nt: TGTGCTAGTGGTTTCCCTGAACAAAATACCGGGACAGACTACAATGAGCAGTTCTTC
j_call: TRBJ2-7; clone_size: .; d_call: .; v_call: TRBV29-1; cdr3_aa: CSVVASYEQYF; cdr3_nt: TGCAGCGTTGTGGCCTCCTACGAGCAGTACTTC
j_call: TRBJ2-7; clone_size: .; d_call: TRBD2; v_call: TRBV19; cdr3_aa: CASSQLAGGSSYEQYF; cdr3_nt: TGTGCCAGTAGTCAACTAGCGGGGGGTAGCTCCTACGAGCAGTACTTC
j_call: TRBJ2-1; clone_size: .; d_call: .; v_call: TRBV9; cdr3_aa: CASSSGPANEQFF; cdr3_nt: TGTGCCAGCAGCTCGGGCCCTGCCAATGAGCAGTTCTTC
j_call: TRBJ2-1; clone_size: .; d_call: .; v_call: TRBV5-5; cdr3_aa: CASSWALEQFF; cdr3_nt: TGTGCCAGCAGCTGGGCGTTAGAGCAGTTCTTC
j_call: TRBJ2-1; clone_size: .; d_call: TRBD2; v_call: TRBV14; cdr3_aa: CASSQLRGLAAEQFF; cdr3_nt: TGTGCCAGCAGCCAACTCAGGGGACTAGCCGCTGAGCAGTTCTTC
j_call: TRBJ1-6; clone_size: .; d_call: .; v_call: TRBV21-1; cdr3_aa: CASSNSERTAYNSPLHF; cdr3_nt: TGTGCCAGCAGCAATTCGGAGAGGACAGCCTATAATTCACCCCTCCACTTT
j_call: TRBJ1-2; clone_size: .; d_call: .; v_call: TRBV27; cdr3_aa: CASSLAGGGYGYTF; cdr3_nt: TGTGCCAGCAGTTTGGCGGGGGGCGGGTATGGCTACACCTTC
j_call: TRBJ2-3; clone_size: .; d_call: TRBD2; v_call: TRBV7-3; cdr3_aa: CASSISGGAIDTQYF; cdr3_nt: TGTGCCAGCAGCATTAGCGGGGGGGCCATCGATACGCAGTATTTT
j_call: TRBJ1-2; clone_size: .; d_call: .; v_call: TRBV29-1; cdr3_aa: CSGQGLLGYTF; cdr3_nt: TGCAGCGGTCAGGGACTCCTTGGCTACACCTTC
j_call: TRBJ2-5; clone_size: .; d_call: .; v_call: TRBV19; cdr3_aa: CASSEFAVQETQYF; cdr3_nt: TGTGCCAGTAGCGAATTCGCGGTCCAAGAGACCCAGTACTTC
j_call: TRBJ2-4; clone_size: .; d_call: TRBD1; v_call: TRBV5-6; cdr3_aa: CASSLTGTVNIQYF; cdr3_nt: TGTGCCAGCAGCTTAACCGGGACAGTAAACATTCAGTACTTC
j_call: TRBJ1-3; clone_size: .; d_call: .; v_call: TRBV1; cdr3_aa: CTSSPRGTGPNTIYF; cdr3_nt: TGCACCAGCAGCCCCAGAGGGACAGGGCCGAACACCATATATTTT
j_call: TRBJ2-7; clone_size: once; d_call: .; v_call: TRBV13; cdr3_aa: CASSLGGGYVRYEQYF; cdr3_nt: TGTGCCAGCAGCTTAGGGGGAGGTTATGTTCGCTACGAGCAGTACTTC
j_call: TRBJ2-7; clone_size: .; d_call: .; v_call: TRBV5-4; cdr3_aa: CASSLGGTYEQYF; cdr3_nt: TGTGCCAGCAGCTTGGGCGGTACCTACGAGCAGTACTTC
j_call: TRBJ2-5; clone_size: few; d_call: TRBD1; v_call: TRBV7-6; cdr3_aa: CASSFSQQGARETQYF; cdr3_nt: TGTGCCAGCAGCTTCTCCCAACAGGGGGCGAGAGAGACCCAGTACTTC
j_call: TRBJ2-5; clone_size: once; d_call: .; v_call: TRBV9; cdr3_aa: CASAEATQETQYF; cdr3_nt: TGTGCCAGCGCAGAGGCCACACAAGAGACCCAGTACTTC
j_call: TRBJ2-3; clone_size: once; d_call: TRBD2; v_call: TRBV7-8; cdr3_aa: CASSAALAGSSTDTQYF; cdr3_nt: TGTGCCAGCAGCGCCGCCTTAGCGGGGTCTAGCACAGATACGCAGTATTTT
j_call: TRBJ2-7; clone_size: .; d_call: .; v_call: TRBV2; cdr3_aa: CASSAPWDSGYEQYF; cdr3_nt: TGTGCCAGCAGTGCCCCCTGGGACAGCGGGTACGAGCAGTACTTC
j_call: TRBJ1-3; clone_size: .; d_call: .; v_call: TRBV7-8; cdr3_aa: CASSLGFMGSGNTIYF; cdr3_nt: TGTGCCAGCAGCTTAGGGTTTATGGGCTCTGGAAACACCATATATTTT
j_call: TRBJ2-3; clone_size: .; d_call: .; v_call: TRBV19; cdr3_aa: CASSITGQSHTDTQYF; cdr3_nt: TGTGCCAGTAGTATAACGGGCCAGAGCCACACAGATACGCAGTATTTT
j_call: TRBJ1-2; clone_size: .; d_call: .; v_call: TRBV4-3; cdr3_aa: CASSQELPHDGRYGYTF; cdr3_nt: TGCGCCAGCAGCCAAGAACTACCCCACGACGGGCGCTATGGCTACACCTTC
j_call: TRBJ2-5; clone_size: .; d_call: .; v_call: TRBV10-3; cdr3_aa: CAISESWLIETQYF; cdr3_nt: TGTGCCATCAGTGAGAGTTGGCTTATTGAGACCCAGTACTTC
j_call: TRBJ2-7; clone_size: .; d_call: .; v_call: TRBV27; cdr3_aa: CASSSGRTYEQYF; cdr3_nt: TGTGCCAGCAGTTCAGGCAGAACCTACGAGCAGTACTTC
j_call: TRBJ2-1; clone_size: once; d_call: TRBD2; v_call: TRBV5-1; cdr3_aa: CASTSSSGDYNEQFF; cdr3_nt: TGCGCCAGCACCTCTAGTAGCGGGGATTACAATGAGCAGTTCTTC